This T cell receptor (beta chain) was retrieved from a study of tumor-infiltrating lymphocytes in primary liver carcinoma. Study as a whole: The study enrolled male and female patients aged 30 to 69 years. Notes on the study in general: Tumors had a significantly higher top-250-clone fraction than blood (p = 0.039).

From unsorted bulk tissue weighing about 18-30 mg, DNA and RNA were co-extracted. These patients lived with chronic HBV infection and had never been treated. Comments on this clonotype: Antigen specificity is unknown. A junction end diverges from the germline sequence, so it may reflect a read error.

Total RNA amounting to about 520 ng was the source from which TCR beta cDNA was made with a constant-region primer. Investigators got TCR beta libraries out of three nested multiplex PCR rounds, done with slightly modified ARM-PCR. Primers for the first two PCR rounds were TRBV1-TRBV30 forward primers and a C-beta reverse primer (about 9 cycles per round). MiXCR, run by TCRdb on the multiplex PCR reads, gives a single entry per CDR3 protein. The data contain 90,000 to 140,000 distinct CDR3 sequences, about four fifths of them seen just once; the ten biggest clones take up 15% to 20%. Germline CDR1 is SGHDT and CDR2 is YYEEEE. The length of the CDR3 is 12 residues.

The TCR was taken from a man aged 35 to 55 with primary liver carcinoma and hepatitis B virus infection. The sequencing input was liver tumor tissue from sampling region 3. Subset of the sample: tumor region T3, left-lateral pole. V is TRBV5-6 and J is TRBJ1-5; D gene uncertain. The CDR3: CVSSFLDQPQHF. As DNA, the CDR3 is TGTGTCAGCAGCTTTTTGGATCAGCCCCAGCATTTT.